The clone carrying this T cell receptor beta chain was counted once. This sample is drawn from a study of blood T cell repertoires in COVID-19. V lost 2 bases and J 7 bases, leaving 12 bases between the germline ends. This CDR3 is 14 amino acids long. The germline gives CDR1 SGHRS, CDR2 YFSETQ. The protocol was immunoSEQ multiplex PCR, while the TCRdb copy is restricted to in-frame clones and leaves out a portion. The sample has about 130,000 clones, roughly nine tenths seen once. Sequenced material: peripheral blood. The TCR comes from a woman aged 70-85 years with COVID-19, enrolled during active disease. This rearrangement joins TRBV5-1 to TRBJ1-4; D uncertain. CDR3 loop: CASSFGFAGEKLFF. The CDR3 coding sequence is TGCGCCAGCAGCTTCGGGTTCGCGGGTGAAAAACTGTTTTTT.